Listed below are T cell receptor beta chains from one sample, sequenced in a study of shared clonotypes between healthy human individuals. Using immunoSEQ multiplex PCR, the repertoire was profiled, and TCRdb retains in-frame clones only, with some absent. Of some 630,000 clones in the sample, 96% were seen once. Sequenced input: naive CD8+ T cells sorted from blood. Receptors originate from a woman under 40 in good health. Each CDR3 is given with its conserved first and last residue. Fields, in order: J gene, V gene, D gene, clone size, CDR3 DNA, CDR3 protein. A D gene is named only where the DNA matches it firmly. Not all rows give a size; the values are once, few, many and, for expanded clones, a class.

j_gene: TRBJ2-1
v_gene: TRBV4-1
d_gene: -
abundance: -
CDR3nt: TGCGCCAGCAGCCAAGATAGAGGGGGGAAGTACAATGAGCAGTTCTTC
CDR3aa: CASSQDRGGKYNEQFF

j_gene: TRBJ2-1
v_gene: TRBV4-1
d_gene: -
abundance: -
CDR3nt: TGCGCCAGCAGCCAAGCGGGTTCCTACAATGAGCAGTTCTTC
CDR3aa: CASSQAGSYNEQFF

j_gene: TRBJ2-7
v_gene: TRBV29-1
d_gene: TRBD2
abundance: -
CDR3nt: TGCAGCGTTGAAAGACTAGCGGGCTCCTACGAGCAGTACTTC
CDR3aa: CSVERLAGSYEQYF

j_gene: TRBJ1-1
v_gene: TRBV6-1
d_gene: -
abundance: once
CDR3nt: TGTGCCAGCAGTCCCCGTGCGGCTAACACTGAAGCTTTCTTT
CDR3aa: CASSPRAANTEAFF

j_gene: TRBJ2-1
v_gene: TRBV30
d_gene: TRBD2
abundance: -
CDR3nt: TGTGCCTGGAGTGTATGGGGGAGCGGGAACAATGAGCAGTTCTTC
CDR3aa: CAWSVWGSGNNEQFF

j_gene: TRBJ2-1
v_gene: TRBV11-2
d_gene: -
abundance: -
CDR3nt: TGTGCCAGCAGCCGGGGTCCGGGATATACCTACAATGAGCAGTTCTTC
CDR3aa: CASSRGPGYTYNEQFF

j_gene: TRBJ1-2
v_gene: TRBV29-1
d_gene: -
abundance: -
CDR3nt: TGCAGCGTTGAAGGGACATTCGAACCCTATGGCTACACCTTC
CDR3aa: CSVEGTFEPYGYTF

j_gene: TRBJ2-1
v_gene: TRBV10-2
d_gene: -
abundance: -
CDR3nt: TGCGCCAGCAGTGAGACAAGCAATGAGCAGTTCTTC
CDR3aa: CASSETSNEQFF

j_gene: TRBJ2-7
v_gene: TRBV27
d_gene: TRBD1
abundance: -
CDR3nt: TGTGCCAGCAGTTTATCCCCGACAGGGTCCAACTACGAGCAGTACTTC
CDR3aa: CASSLSPTGSNYEQYF

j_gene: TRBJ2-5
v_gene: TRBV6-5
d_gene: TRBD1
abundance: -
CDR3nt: TGTGCCAGCAGCTTATACGGACAGGGTGAGACCCAGTACTTC
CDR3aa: CASSLYGQGETQYF

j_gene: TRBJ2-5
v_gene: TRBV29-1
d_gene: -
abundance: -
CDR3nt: TGCAGCGTTGAAGACCTGGGGTGGGTTGGGGAGACCCAGTACTTC
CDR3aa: CSVEDLGWVGETQYF

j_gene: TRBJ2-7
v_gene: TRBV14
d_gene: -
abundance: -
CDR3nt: TGTGCCAGCAGCCAACGGGACGGTTCCTACGAGCAGTACTTC
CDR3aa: CASSQRDGSYEQYF

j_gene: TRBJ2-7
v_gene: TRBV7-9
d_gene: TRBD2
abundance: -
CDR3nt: TGTGCCAGCAGCGCGACTAGCGGGAGGGTCTACGAGCAGTACTTC
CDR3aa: CASSATSGRVYEQYF

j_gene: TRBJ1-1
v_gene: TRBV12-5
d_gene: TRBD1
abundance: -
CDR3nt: TGTGCTAGTGGTTTCGGGACAGGGGGCCACACTGAAGCTTTCTTT
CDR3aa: CASGFGTGGHTEAFF

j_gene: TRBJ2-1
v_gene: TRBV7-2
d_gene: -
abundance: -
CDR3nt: TGTGCCAGCAGCTTATGGGTTAATGAGCAGTTCTTC
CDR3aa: CASSLWVNEQFF

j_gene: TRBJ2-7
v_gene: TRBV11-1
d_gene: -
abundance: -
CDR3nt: TGTGCCAGCAGCGCCAGGGGTCGGAACGAGCAGTACTTC
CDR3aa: CASSARGRNEQYF

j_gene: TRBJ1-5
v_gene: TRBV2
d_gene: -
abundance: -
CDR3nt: TGTGCCAGCAGTGAAGCCGTTGGGTACGGGTCCAATCAGCCCCAGCATTTT
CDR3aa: CASSEAVGYGSNQPQHF

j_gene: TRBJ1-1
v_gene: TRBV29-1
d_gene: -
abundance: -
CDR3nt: TGCAGCGTTGTACTGAACACTGAAGCTTTCTTT
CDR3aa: CSVVLNTEAFF

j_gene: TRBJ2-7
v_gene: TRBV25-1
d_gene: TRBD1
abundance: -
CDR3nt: TGTGCCAGCAGGGGACAGGGAGAACTCTACGAGCAGTACTTC
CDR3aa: CASRGQGELYEQYF

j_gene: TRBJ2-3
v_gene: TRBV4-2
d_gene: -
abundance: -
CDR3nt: TGTGCCAGCAGCCAAGTTAGCGAGGACACAGATACGCAGTATTTT
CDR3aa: CASSQVSEDTDTQYF

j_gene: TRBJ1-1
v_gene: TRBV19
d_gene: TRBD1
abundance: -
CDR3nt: TGTGCCAGTAGTATAGATGTAAGGACAGGAGCTTTCTTT
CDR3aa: CASSIDVRTGAFF

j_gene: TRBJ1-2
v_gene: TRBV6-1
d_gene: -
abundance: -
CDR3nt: TGTGCCAGCAGTGAAGTAGGGTTGGTACATGGCTACACCTTC
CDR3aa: CASSEVGLVHGYTF